This TCR beta chain appears in the sequencing data of a study of blood T cell repertoires in COVID-19. Turning to the study itself: Samples representing acute and convalescent COVID-19 were sourced from the United States, Italy and Spain. The analysed material was cDNA or gDNA that came from T cells, B-cell-depleted T cells, or PBMCs.

Per the original methods: Estimation of nucleated cell counts was performed using reference gene primer amplification. Using immunoSEQ multiplex PCR, the repertoire was profiled, and TCRdb retains in-frame clones only, with some absent. V and J calls and clone size are those listed in that table; D and trimming were worked out from the DNA. The table records tens of thousands of clones, about four fifths of them present only once. Between the trimmed V and J ends, which lost 6 bases and 0 bases, there was a span of 9 bases. Germline values: CDR1 SNHLY, CDR2 FYNNEI. This CDR3 contains 14 residues. V usage is TRBV2 and J usage is TRBJ1-5; D uncertain. The source of this sequence is a woman between 55 and 75 years old with acute or convalescent COVID-19. The sequenced sample consisted of peripheral blood. CDR3 region: CASSQVDSNQPQHF. Written as DNA, the CDR3 is TGTGCCAGCAGCCAGGTGGATAGCAATCAGCCCCAGCATTTT.